This is a list of T cell receptor beta chains from one sample in a study of blood T cell repertoires in COVID-19. Sequencing was performed with immunoSEQ multiplex PCR; in TCRdb, only in-frame clones are kept and a portion is missing. This table has under 200,000 clones, approximately 91% appearing once. Sequenced input: peripheral blood. The receptors come from a man younger than 35 with COVID-19, enrolled during active disease. Each CDR3 is given with its conserved first and last residue. The D gene is left open where the match is weak. Only some rows state a clone size, as once, few, many or a class for expanded clones.

TRBJ2-5,.,TRBV27,.,CASSQGQQETQYF,TGTGCCAGCAGTCAAGGACAGCAAGAGACCCAGTACTTC
TRBJ1-2,once,TRBV11-2,.,CASSLDGGRLDGYTF,TGTGCCAGCAGCTTAGACGGAGGTCGGCTCGATGGCTACACCTTC
TRBJ2-1,.,TRBV7-8,.,CASSKGRTAYNEQFF,TGTGCCAGCAGCAAGGGACGGACAGCCTACAATGAGCAGTTCTTC
TRBJ2-2,once,TRBV29-1,.,CSVTSGAGELFF,TGCAGCGTGACTAGTGGGGCCGGGGAGCTGTTTTTT
TRBJ1-4,.,TRBV5-6,.,CASSGTDGPGELFF,TGTGCCAGCAGCGGGACGGACGGTCCGGGAGAACTGTTTTTT
TRBJ2-3,.,TRBV28,TRBD2,CASSSRTRTSTDTQYF,TGTGCCAGCAGTTCTCGGACTAGAACTAGCACAGATACGCAGTATTTT
TRBJ2-1,.,TRBV7-3,TRBD2,CASSFQRGIYNEQFF,TGTGCCAGCAGCTTTCAGCGGGGCATTTACAATGAGCAGTTCTTC
TRBJ2-1,.,TRBV4-3,.,CASSQIALNEWGHNEQFF,TGCGCCAGCAGCCAAATAGCCCTTAACGAGTGGGGCCACAATGAGCAGTTCTTC
TRBJ1-2,.,TRBV10-3,.,CAISAEGAANYGYTF,TGTGCCATCAGTGCAGAGGGCGCAGCTAACTATGGCTACACCTTC
TRBJ2-1,.,TRBV28,TRBD1,CASSLRWDRGSYNEQFF,TGTGCCAGCAGTTTAAGGTGGGACAGGGGCTCCTACAATGAGCAGTTCTTC
TRBJ2-2,.,TRBV3-1/TRBV3-2,TRBD2,CASSRTSGSTGELFF,TGTGCCAGCAGCCGGACTAGCGGGAGCACCGGGGAGCTGTTTTTT
TRBJ2-7,.,TRBV27,.,CASSLSRVTYEQYF,TGTGCCAGCAGTTTATCCCGGGTTACCTACGAGCAGTACTTC
TRBJ1-2,.,TRBV1,.,CTSQGVYYGYTF,TGCACCAGCCAGGGGGTCTACTATGGCTACACCTTC
TRBJ2-7,.,TRBV30,TRBD1,CAWTGTGIEQYF,TGTGCCTGGACCGGGACAGGGATAGAGCAGTACTTC
TRBJ2-7,.,TRBV28,TRBD2,CASSSPTSGMRYEQYF,TGTGCCAGCAGTTCTCCGACTAGCGGGATGAGATACGAGCAGTACTTC
TRBJ1-1,.,TRBV11-2,.,CASSLDNRQGLNTEAFF,TGTGCCAGCAGCTTAGATAATAGGCAGGGTCTGAACACTGAAGCTTTCTTT
TRBJ2-1,.,TRBV4-3,TRBD2,CASSQGTSGSAEQFF,TGCGCCAGCAGCCAAGGGACTAGCGGGAGTGCTGAGCAGTTCTTC
TRBJ2-7,.,TRBV19,.,CASSMWKPPGNYEQYF,TGTGCCAGTAGTATGTGGAAGCCTCCGGGGAACTACGAGCAGTACTTC
TRBJ1-5,.,TRBV21-1,.,CASSKDGGSNQPQHF,TGTGCCAGCAGCAAAGATGGCGGGAGCAATCAGCCCCAGCATTTT
TRBJ1-1,once,TRBV4-3,.,CASSPFRSPGGTEAFF,TGCGCCAGCAGCCCGTTCAGGTCCCCAGGAGGGACTGAAGCTTTCTTT
TRBJ1-5,.,TRBV19,TRBD1,CASSIGPHRGLRGNQPQHF,TGTGCCAGTAGTATAGGTCCCCACAGGGGTCTCCGGGGCAATCAGCCCCAGCATTTT
TRBJ1-2,.,TRBV4-3,.,CASSQDIVTMGYTF,TGCGCCAGCAGCCAAGATATAGTCACGATGGGCTACACCTTC
TRBJ2-5,.,TRBV5-4,.,CASSFALEETQYF,TGTGCCAGCAGCTTTGCGCTAGAAGAGACCCAGTACTTC
TRBJ1-1,.,TRBV14,.,CASSHWDWKTEAFF,TGTGCCAGCAGCCACTGGGACTGGAAGACTGAAGCTTTCTTT
TRBJ1-2,.,TRBV27,.,CASRTLFRGGYGYTF,TGTGCCAGCAGAACTCTTTTCAGGGGCGGCTATGGCTACACCTTC
TRBJ2-5,once,TRBV28,TRBD1,CASRDREHPYQETQYF,TGTGCCAGCAGGGACAGGGAACACCCGTACCAAGAGACCCAGTACTTC
TRBJ1-2,once,TRBV2,.,CASHLEGPVGGYTF,TGTGCCAGCCACCTGGAGGGCCCGGTCGGTGGCTACACCTTC
TRBJ2-7,.,TRBV11-3,TRBD1,CASSQNRGEQYF,TGTGCCAGCAGCCAGAACAGGGGCGAGCAGTACTTC
TRBJ2-1,.,TRBV7-8,.,CASSMFGGVNNEQFF,TGTGCCAGCAGCATGTTCGGAGGTGTTAACAATGAGCAGTTCTTC
TRBJ2-7,.,TRBV19,.,CASSTHQGPGQYF,TGTGCCAGTAGTACGCACCAGGGTCCGGGGCAGTACTTC
TRBJ2-7,.,TRBV11-2,.,CASSLDFLAINEQYF,TGTGCCAGCAGCTTAGATTTCCTAGCAATCAACGAGCAGTACTTC
TRBJ2-7,.,TRBV20-1,TRBD1,CSASTGGNTYEQYF,TGCAGTGCCAGTACAGGGGGCAACACCTACGAGCAGTACTTC
TRBJ2-3,.,TRBV5-4,.,CASSLGLETDTQYF,TGTGCCAGCAGCTTGGGACTAGAGACAGATACGCAGTATTTT
TRBJ2-7,.,TRBV5-1,.,CASSLVVGGGGEQYF,TGCGCCAGCAGCTTGGTGGTGGGAGGGGGTGGCGAGCAGTACTTC
TRBJ2-1,.,TRBV30,.,CAWTGGNEQFF,TGTGCCTGGACCGGGGGCAATGAGCAGTTCTTC
TRBJ1-1,.,TRBV28,.,CASRSGWRDTEAFF,TGTGCCAGCAGGTCGGGGTGGCGAGACACTGAAGCTTTCTTT
TRBJ1-1,once,TRBV6-5,TRBD1,CASSPTPGQQAFF,TGTGCCAGCAGTCCCACTCCGGGACAGCAAGCTTTCTTT
TRBJ2-1,.,TRBV24-1,.,CATSDLEGVSYNEQFF,TGTGCCACCAGTGATTTGGAGGGTGTCTCCTACAATGAGCAGTTCTTC
TRBJ2-5,once,TRBV24-1,TRBD2,CATSGGGAQYF,TGTGCCACCAGCGGGGGAGGGGCCCAGTACTTC
TRBJ2-7,.,TRBV30,TRBD2,CAWSAGLAGDYEQYF,TGTGCCTGGAGTGCGGGACTAGCGGGGGACTACGAGCAGTACTTC
TRBJ1-1,.,TRBV18,.,CASSPQGGNTEAFF,TGTGCCAGCTCTCCCCAGGGAGGGAACACTGAAGCTTTCTTT
TRBJ1-5,.,TRBV24-1,TRBD1,CATSETGGGNQPQHF,TGTGCCACCAGTGAAACAGGGGGAGGCAATCAGCCCCAGCATTTT
TRBJ2-5,.,TRBV4-1,.,CASSKLERETQYF,TGCGCCAGCAGCAAACTAGAGAGAGAGACCCAGTACTTC